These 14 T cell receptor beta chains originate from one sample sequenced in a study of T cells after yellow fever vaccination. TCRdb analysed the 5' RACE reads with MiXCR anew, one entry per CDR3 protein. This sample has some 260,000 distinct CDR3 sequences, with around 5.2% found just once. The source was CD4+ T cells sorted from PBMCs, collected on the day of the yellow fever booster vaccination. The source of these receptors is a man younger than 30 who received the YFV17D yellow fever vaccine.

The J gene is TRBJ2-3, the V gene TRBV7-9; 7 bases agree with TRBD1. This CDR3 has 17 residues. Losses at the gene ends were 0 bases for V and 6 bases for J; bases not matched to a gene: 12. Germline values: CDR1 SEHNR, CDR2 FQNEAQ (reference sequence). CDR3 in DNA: TGTGCCAGCAGCTTAGCTCTAACACAGGGGCCTGGGGATACGCAGTATTTT. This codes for CASSLALTQGPGDTQYF.

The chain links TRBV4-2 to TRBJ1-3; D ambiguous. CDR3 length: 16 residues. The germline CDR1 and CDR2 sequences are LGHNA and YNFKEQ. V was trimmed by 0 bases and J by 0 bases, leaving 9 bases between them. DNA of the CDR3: TGTGCCAGCAGCCAAGAATTATGGAGCTCTGGAAACACCATATATTTT. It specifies CASSQELWSSGNTIYF.

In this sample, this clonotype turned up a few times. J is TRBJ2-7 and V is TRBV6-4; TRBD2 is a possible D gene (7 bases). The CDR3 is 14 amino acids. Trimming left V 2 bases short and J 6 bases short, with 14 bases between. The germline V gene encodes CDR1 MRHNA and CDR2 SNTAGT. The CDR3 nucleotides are TGTGCCAGCAGTGACGGGGGGGCGCTGGCCGAGCAGTACGTC. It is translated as CASSDGGALAEQYV.

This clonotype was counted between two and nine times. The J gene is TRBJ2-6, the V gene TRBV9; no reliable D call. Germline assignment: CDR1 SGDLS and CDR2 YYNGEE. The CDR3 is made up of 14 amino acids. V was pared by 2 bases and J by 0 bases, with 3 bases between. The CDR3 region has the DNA TGTGCCAGCAGCGTCGCCTCTGGGGCCAACGTCCTGACTTTC. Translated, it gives CASSVASGANVLTF.

Here the CDR3 DNA reads TGTGCCAGCAGCTTAGCGGGGCGGGGGGTGGACGAGCAGTACTTC. Translated, it gives CASSLAGRGVDEQYF. The chain carries TRBV7-2 and TRBJ2-7; 8 bases are a match to TRBD2. J was trimmed by 5 bases and V by 0 bases; bases with no gene match: 6. This CDR3 has 15 amino acids. Germline CDR1 reads SGHTA; CDR2 reads FQGNSA.

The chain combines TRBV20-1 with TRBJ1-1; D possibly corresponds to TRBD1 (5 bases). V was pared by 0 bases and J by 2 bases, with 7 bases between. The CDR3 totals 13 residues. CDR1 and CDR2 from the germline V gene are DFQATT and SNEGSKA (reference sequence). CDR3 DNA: TGCAGTGCTAGAGAGGGGCCTAACACTGAAGCTTTCTTT. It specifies CSAREGPNTEAFF.

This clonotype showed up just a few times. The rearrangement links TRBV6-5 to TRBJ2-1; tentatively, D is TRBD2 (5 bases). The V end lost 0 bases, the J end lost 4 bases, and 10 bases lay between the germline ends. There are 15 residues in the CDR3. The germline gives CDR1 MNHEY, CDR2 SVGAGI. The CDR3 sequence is CASSYSGLGYNEQFF. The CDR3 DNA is TGTGCCAGCAGTTACTCCGGACTGGGGTACAATGAGCAGTTCTTC.

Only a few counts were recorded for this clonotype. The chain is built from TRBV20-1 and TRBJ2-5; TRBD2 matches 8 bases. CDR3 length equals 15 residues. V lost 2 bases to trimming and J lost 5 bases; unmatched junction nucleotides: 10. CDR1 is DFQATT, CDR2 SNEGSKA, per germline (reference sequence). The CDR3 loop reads CSARLNGGARETQYF. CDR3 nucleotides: TGCAGTGCTAGACTTAACGGGGGGGCTCGGGAGACCCAGTACTTC.

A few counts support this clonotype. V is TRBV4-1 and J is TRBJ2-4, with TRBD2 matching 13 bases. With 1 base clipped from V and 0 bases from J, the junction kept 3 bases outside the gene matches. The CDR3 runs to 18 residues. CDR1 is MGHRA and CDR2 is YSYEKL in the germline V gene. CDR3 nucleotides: TGCGCCAGCAGCCAAGGACTAGCGGGGGGCCTAGCCAAAAACATTCAGTACTTC. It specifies CASSQGLAGGLAKNIQYF.

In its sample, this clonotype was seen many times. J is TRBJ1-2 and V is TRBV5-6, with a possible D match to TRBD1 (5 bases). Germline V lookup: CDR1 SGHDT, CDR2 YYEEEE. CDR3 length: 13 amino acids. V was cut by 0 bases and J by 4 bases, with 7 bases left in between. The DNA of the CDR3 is TGTGCCAGCAGCTTGGGGGGCATCTATGGCTACACCTTC. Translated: CASSLGGIYGYTF.

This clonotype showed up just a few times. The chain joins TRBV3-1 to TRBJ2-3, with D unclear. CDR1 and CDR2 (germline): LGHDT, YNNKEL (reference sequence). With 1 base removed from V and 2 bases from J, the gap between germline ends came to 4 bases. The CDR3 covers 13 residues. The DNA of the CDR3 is TGTGCCAGCAGCCAAGTTACCACAGATACGCAGTATTTT. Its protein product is CASSQVTTDTQYF.

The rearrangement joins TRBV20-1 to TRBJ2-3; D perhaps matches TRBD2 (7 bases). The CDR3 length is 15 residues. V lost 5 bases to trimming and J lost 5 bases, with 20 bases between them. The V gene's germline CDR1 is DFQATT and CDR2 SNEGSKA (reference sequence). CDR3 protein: CSAPAGGGGRDTQYF. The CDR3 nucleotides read TGCAGTGCTCCCGCGGGCGGGGGCGGAAGAGATACGCAGTATTTT.

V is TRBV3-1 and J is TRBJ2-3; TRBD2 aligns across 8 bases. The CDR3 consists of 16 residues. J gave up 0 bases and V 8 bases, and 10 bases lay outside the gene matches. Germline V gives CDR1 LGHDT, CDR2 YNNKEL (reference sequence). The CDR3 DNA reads TGTGCCAGCGCCAAGGTACGGGGGGGAAGCACAGATACGCAGTATTTT. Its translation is CASAKVRGGSTDTQYF.

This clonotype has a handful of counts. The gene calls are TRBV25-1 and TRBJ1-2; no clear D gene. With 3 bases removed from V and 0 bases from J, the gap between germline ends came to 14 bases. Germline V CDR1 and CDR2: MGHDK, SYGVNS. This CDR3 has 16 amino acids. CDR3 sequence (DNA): TGTGCCAGCAGTGACCCCCCAGGCAGAACTAACTATGGCTACACCTTC. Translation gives CASSDPPGRTNYGYTF.